The next 7 T cell receptor beta chains were all read from a single sample in a study of shared clonotypes between healthy human individuals. Here immunoSEQ multiplex PCR was the method, and the copy in TCRdb shows in-frame clones only, minus some. The table has more than 150,000 clones, over 80% seen once. Sequenced: naive CD4+ T cells sorted from blood. Described subset: CD45RA+ positively selected. These receptors were obtained from a woman aged 25 to 39 in good health.

The CDR3 reads CASSQDRGALEQYF. In DNA form, the CDR3 reads TGTGCCAGCAGCCAAGACAGGGGAGCTCTTGAGCAGTACTTC. The chain links TRBV7-3 to TRBJ2-7, with TRBD1 identical over 8 bases. Germline CDR1 and CDR2: SGHTA and FQGTGA. This CDR3 has 14 amino acids. J gave up 7 bases and V 5 bases, and 10 bases lay outside the gene matches.

The chain couples TRBV28 to TRBJ1-2, with D possibly being TRBD1 (6 bases). The V gene lost 4 bases and the J gene lost 14 bases, with 20 bases spanning the gap. Germline assignment: CDR1 MDHEN and CDR2 SYDVKM. CDR3 size: 13 residues. The CDR3 DNA reads TGTGCCAGCAGTTCGACGGTACAGGGCAGTAAGACCTTC. Translation: CASSSTVQGSKTF.

The chain employs TRBV28 and TRBJ2-3, with 10 bases that match TRBD2. With V trimmed by 4 bases and J by 4 bases, 2 bases remained unmatched. This CDR3 has 14 amino acids. The germline gives CDR1 MDHEN, CDR2 SYDVKM. CDR3: CASSYSGRPDTQYF. The CDR3, as DNA: TGTGCCAGCAGTTATAGCGGGAGGCCAGATACGCAGTATTTT.

The J gene is TRBJ1-1, the V gene TRBV28; D not resolved. Germline-derived CDR1 and CDR2 are MDHEN and SYDVKM. The CDR3 is 12 amino acids. Between the trimmed V and J ends, which lost 1 base and 7 bases, there was a span of 7 bases. CDR3 region: CASSLSLGEAFF. The CDR3 bases are TGTGCCAGCAGTTTATCTCTGGGTGAAGCTTTCTTT.

This sequence joins TRBV5-4 and TRBJ1-2; D call uncertain. The germline V gene has CDR1 SGHNT and CDR2 YYREEE (reference sequence). The CDR3 totals 12 residues. V was shortened by 0 bases and J by 8 bases, with 8 bases between the two germline ends. Here the CDR3 reads CASSLGMGGYTF. CDR3 DNA sequence: TGTGCCAGCAGCTTGGGGATGGGGGGCTACACCTTC.

The V gene is TRBV5-4, the J gene TRBJ2-5, with a possible D match to TRBD2 (6 bases). The DNA end is more similar to TRBJ2-7, so the J call may be wrong. The CDR3 sequence is 16 residues long. Looked up from germline, CDR1 is SGHNT and CDR2 is YYREEE (reference sequence). The CDR3 coding sequence is TGTGCCAGCAGCTTCGGGGGAAGCGGGTTACAGTACGAGCAGTACTTC. It encodes CASSFGGSGLQYEQYF.

V gene TRBV5-1 combines with J gene TRBJ2-7; tentative D call: TRBD2 (5 bases). CDR1 SGHRS and CDR2 YFSETQ come from the germline V gene. Deletions cut 0 bases from V and 4 bases from J, with 8 bases between. The CDR3 has 13 amino acids. This CDR3 is CASSLGRRYEQYF. The CDR3 bases are TGCGCCAGCAGCTTGGGCAGGAGGTACGAGCAGTACTTC.